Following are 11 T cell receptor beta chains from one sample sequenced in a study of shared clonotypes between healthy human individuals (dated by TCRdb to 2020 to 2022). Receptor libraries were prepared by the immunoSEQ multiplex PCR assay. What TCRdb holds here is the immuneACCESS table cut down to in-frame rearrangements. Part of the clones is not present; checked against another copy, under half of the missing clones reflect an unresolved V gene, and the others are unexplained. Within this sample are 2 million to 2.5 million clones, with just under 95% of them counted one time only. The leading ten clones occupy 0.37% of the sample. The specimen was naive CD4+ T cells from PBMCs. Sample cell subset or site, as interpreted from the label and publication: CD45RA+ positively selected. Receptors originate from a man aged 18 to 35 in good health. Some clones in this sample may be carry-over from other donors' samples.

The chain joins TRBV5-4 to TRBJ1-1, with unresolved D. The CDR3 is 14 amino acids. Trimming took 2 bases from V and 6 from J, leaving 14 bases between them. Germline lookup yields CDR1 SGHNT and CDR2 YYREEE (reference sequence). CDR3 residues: CASSLEAEYAEAFF. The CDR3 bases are TGTGCCAGCAGCTTAGAAGCGGAGTACGCTGAAGCTTTCTTT.

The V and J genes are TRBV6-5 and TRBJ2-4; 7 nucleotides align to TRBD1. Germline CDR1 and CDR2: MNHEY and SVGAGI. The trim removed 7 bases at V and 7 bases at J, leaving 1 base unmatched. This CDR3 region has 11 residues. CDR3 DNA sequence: TGTGCCAGCAAACAGGGGAACATTCAGTACTTC. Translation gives CASKQGNIQYF.

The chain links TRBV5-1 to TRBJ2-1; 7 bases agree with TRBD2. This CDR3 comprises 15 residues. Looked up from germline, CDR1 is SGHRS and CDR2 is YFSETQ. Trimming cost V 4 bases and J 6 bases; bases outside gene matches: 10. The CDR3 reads CASSTQSAGVNEQFF. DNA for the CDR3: TGCGCCAGCAGCACGCAATCGGCGGGGGTCAATGAGCAGTTCTTC. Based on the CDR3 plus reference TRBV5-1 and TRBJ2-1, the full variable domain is KAGVTQTPRYLIKTRGQQVTLSCSPISGHRSVSWYQQTPGQGLQFLFEYFSETQRNKGNFPGRFSGRQFSNSRSEMNVSTLELGDSALYLCASSTQSAGVNEQFFGPGTRLTVL.

DNA of the CDR3: TGTGCCAGCAGCTTAGGTCGCCGTGGGGAGAATGAGCAGTTCTTC. As protein: CASSLGRRGENEQFF. V is TRBV11-2 and J is TRBJ2-1, with D possibly TRBD2 on 5 matching bases. Germline values: CDR1 SGHAT, CDR2 FQNNGV. The CDR3 sequence is 15 residues long. V was clipped by 1 base and J by 7 bases, with 14 bases between them.

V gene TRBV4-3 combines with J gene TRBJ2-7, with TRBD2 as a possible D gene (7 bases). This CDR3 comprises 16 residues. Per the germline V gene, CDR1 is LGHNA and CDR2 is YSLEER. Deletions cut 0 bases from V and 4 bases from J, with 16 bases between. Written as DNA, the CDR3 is TGCGCCAGCAGCCAAGAGGGCGGGGGACACTCTTACGAGCAGTACTTC. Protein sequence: CASSQEGGGHSYEQYF.

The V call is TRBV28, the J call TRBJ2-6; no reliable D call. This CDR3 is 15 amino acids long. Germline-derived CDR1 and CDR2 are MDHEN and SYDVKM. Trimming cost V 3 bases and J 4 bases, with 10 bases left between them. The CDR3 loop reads CASSFSWVGANVLTF. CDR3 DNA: TGTGCCAGCAGTTTTTCATGGGTCGGGGCCAACGTCCTGACTTTC.

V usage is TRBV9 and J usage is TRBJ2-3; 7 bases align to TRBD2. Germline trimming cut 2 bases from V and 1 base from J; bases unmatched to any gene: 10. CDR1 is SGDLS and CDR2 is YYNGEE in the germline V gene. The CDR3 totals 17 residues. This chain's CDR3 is CASSVESPSGGTDTQYF. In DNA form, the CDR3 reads TGTGCCAGCAGCGTTGAATCCCCGAGCGGGGGCACAGATACGCAGTATTTT.

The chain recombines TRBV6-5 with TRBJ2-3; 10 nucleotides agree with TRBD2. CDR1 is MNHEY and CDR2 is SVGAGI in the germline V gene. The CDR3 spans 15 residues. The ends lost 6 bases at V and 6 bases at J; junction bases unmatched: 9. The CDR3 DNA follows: TGTGCCAGCAGACTCCTAGCGGGAGTCCCGGATACGCAGTATTTT. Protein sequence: CASRLLAGVPDTQYF.

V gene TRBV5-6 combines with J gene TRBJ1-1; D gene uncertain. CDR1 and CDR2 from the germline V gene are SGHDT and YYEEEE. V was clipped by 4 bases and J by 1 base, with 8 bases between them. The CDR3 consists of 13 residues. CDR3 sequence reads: CASSPPGNTEAFF. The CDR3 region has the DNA TGTGCCAGCAGCCCCCCCGGGAACACTGAAGCTTTCTTT.

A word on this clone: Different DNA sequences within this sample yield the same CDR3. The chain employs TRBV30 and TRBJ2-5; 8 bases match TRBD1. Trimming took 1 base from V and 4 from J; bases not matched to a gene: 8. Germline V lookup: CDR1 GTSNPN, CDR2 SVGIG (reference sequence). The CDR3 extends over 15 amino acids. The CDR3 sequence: CAWSAGQGAGETQYF. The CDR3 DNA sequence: TGTGCCTGGAGTGCGGGGCAGGGGGCGGGAGAGACCCAGTACTTC.

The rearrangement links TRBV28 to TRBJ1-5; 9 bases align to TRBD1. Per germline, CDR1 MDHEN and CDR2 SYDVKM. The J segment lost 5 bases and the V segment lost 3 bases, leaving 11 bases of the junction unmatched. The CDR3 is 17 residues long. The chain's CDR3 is CASSFFGGDRAYQPQHF. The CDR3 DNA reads TGTGCCAGCAGTTTCTTTGGGGGGGACAGGGCCTATCAGCCCCAGCATTTT.